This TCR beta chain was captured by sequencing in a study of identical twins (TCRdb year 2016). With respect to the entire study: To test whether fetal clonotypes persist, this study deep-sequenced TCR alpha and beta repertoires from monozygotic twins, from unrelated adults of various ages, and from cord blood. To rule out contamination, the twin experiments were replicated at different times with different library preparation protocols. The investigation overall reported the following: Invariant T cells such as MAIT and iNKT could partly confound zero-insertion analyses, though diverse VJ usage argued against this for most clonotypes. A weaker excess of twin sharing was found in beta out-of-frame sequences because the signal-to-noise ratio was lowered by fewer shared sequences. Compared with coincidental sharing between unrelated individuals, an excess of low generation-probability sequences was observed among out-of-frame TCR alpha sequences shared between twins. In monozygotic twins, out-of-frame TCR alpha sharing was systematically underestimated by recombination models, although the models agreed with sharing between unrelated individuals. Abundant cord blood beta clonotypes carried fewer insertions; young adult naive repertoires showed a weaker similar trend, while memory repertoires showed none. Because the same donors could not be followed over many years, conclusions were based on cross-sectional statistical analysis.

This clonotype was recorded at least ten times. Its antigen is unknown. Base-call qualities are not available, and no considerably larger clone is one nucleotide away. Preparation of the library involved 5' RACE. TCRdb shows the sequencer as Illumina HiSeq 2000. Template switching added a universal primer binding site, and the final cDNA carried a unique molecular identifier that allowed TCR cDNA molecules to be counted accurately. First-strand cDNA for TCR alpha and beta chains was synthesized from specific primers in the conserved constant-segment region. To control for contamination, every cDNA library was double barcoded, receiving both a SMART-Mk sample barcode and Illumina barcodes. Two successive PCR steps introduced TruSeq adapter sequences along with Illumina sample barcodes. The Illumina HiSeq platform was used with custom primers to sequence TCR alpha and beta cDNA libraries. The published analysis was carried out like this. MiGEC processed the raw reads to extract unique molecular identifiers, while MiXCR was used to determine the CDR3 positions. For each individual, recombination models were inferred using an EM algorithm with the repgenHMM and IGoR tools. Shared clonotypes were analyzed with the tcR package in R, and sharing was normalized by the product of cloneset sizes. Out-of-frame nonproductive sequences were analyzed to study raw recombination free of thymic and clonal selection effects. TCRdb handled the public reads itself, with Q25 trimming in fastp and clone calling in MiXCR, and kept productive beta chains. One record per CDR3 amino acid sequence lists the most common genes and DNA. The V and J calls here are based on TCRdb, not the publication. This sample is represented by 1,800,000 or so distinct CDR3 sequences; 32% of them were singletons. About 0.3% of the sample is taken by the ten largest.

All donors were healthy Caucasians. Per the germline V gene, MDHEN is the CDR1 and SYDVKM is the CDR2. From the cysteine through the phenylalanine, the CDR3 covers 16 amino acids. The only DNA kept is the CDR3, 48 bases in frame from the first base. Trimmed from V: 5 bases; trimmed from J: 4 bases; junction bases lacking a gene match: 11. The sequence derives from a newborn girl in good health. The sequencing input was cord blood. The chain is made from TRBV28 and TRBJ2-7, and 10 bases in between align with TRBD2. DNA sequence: TGTGCCAGCAGTGCACCAACTAGCGGGAATTTGTACGAGCAGTACTTC. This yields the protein CASSAPTSGNLYEQYF.